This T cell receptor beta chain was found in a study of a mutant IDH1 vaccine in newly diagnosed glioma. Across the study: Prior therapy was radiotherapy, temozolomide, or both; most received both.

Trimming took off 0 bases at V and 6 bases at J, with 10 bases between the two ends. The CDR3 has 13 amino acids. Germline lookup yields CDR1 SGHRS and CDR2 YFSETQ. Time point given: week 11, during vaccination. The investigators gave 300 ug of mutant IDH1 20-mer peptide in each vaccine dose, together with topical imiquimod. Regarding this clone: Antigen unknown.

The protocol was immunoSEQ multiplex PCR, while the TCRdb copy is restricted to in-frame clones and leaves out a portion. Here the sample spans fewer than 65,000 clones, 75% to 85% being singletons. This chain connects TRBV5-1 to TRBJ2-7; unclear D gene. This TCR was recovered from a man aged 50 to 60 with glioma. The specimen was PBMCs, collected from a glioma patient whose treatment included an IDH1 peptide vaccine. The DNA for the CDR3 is TGCGCCAGCAGCTTGGAGAATCGTCGCGAGCAGTACTTC. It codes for CASSLENRREQYF.